This T cell receptor (beta chain) emerged from a study of T cells in Graves' hyperthyroidism and ophthalmopathy. RNA transcripts provided the source from which TCR beta CDR3 regions were amplified. The HTBI primer set was used in a first-round RT-PCR of the TCR CDR3. TCRdb independently ran MiXCR on the multiplex PCR reads; one entry per CDR3 protein. The sample consists of approximately 420,000 distinct CDR3 sequences, roughly 15% of them appearing once. CDR1 and CDR2 from the germline V gene are SGDLS and YYNGEE. The CDR3 sequence is 16 residues long. Trimming cost V 0 bases and J 3 bases, with 14 bases left between them. The authors took PBMCs from roughly 9.3 ml fresh peripheral blood.

This TCR was recovered from a young woman with Graves' hyperthyroidism. The chain links TRBV9 to TRBJ2-3; D is possibly TRBD1 or TRBD2 (6 bases each). Sequenced input: blood. CDR3 nucleotide sequence: TGTGCCAGCAGCGTAGGGTCGGGGGCAGGTACAGATACGCAGTATTTT. Amino acid sequence: CASSVGSGAGTDTQYF.